This T cell receptor (beta chain) was sequenced for a study of T cell changes during pregnancy in multiple sclerosis. Only in-frame clones appear in the TCRdb table, and some are missing; sequencing was by immunoSEQ multiplex PCR. Here the sample spans over 10,000 clones, around nine tenths being singletons. Trimming took off 2 bases at V and 3 bases at J, with 13 bases between the two ends. The CDR3 is 15 residues long. The germline V gene encodes CDR1 SGHTA and CDR2 FQGNSA. Sequenced material: CD8+ T cells from peripheral blood mononuclear cells, taken in the first trimester of pregnancy. The TCR sequence derives from a female donor with multiple sclerosis, enrolled in a pregnancy study. The chain employs TRBV7-2 and TRBJ1-2; a possible D gene is TRBD1 (6 bases). The CDR3 DNA follows: TGTGCCAGCAGCTTAATGCCAGGGGATGACTATGGCTACACCTTC. Translation: CASSLMPGDDYGYTF.